These T cell receptor beta chains were read from a single sample in a study of response to subunit inactivated influenza vaccine. TCRdb re-derived calls from the RT-PCR reads in MiXCR, one entry per CDR3 protein. The data show approximately 230,000 distinct CDR3 sequences, 12% seen once. Sample: non-naive T cells sorted from PBMCs, taken 14 days before vaccination. The receptors stem from a man in his fifties or sixties who received an inactivated influenza vaccine. CDR3s include the opening cysteine and the closing phenylalanine or tryptophan. The D gene is left open where the match is weak.

D,V,length,CDR3
TRBD1,TRBV3-1,15,CASSQGGQGYHEQYF
TRBD1,TRBV19,15,CASSIDDRGNQPQHF
NA,TRBV10-3,16,CAISESRGRGNSPLHF
TRBD1,TRBV7-2,14,CASSLMGQGFGYTF
NA,TRBV5-1,13,CASSLENRGELFF
NA,TRBV20-1,15,CSATGSGGPSNEQFF
NA,TRBV20-1,15,CSARDHGRVPYEQYF
NA,TRBV24-1,16,CATSDRGHLSTDTQYF
NA,TRBV18,14,CASSPKNMNTEAFF
NA,TRBV24-1,14,CATRETGNTGELFF
TRBD1,TRBV28,13,CASYYRGPAEAFF
NA,TRBV6-2/TRBV6-3,14,CASNQMSSTDTQYF
TRBD2,TRBV3-1,14,CASSQSSGTHEQFF
NA,TRBV27,15,CASSFRLGGSYTQYF
NA,TRBV20-1,19,CSARGWVEGQPLGTYEQYF
NA,TRBV4-1,14,CASSQVGSAEEQFF
TRBD2,TRBV7-2,14,CASSLVGEGETQYF
TRBD1,TRBV6-2/TRBV6-3,15,CASSDRVGGGDTQYF
TRBD1,TRBV20-1,13,CSARGTGEPEAFF
NA,TRBV14,18,CASSRGGLRFSGANVLTF
NA,TRBV14,14,CASSRLARDTEAFF
TRBD1,TRBV11-2,16,CASSRLRDRRYYGYTF
NA,TRBV7-2,14,CASSWDGSNQPQHF
TRBD2,TRBV4-2,16,CASSQASVAGAYEQYF
NA,TRBV19,14,CASSISSLGNTIYF
NA,TRBV29-1,11,CSGTHQETQYF
NA,TRBV24-1,14,CATSDLRSNQPQHF
NA,TRBV25-1,18,CASSDVGVEDAGHNEQFF
TRBD1,TRBV29-1,15,CSVVLRDRRSYEQYF
TRBD1,TRBV11-2,16,CASSLEPGTGVTGQYF
NA,TRBV20-1,15,CSARGGVRRAQPQHF
NA,TRBV5-1,17,CASSQKEIPGFGETQYF
TRBD2,TRBV10-3,15,CAISESLAGNNEQFF
TRBD1,TRBV14,15,CASSLRQGGPYEQYF
NA,TRBV15,8,CATSQQYF